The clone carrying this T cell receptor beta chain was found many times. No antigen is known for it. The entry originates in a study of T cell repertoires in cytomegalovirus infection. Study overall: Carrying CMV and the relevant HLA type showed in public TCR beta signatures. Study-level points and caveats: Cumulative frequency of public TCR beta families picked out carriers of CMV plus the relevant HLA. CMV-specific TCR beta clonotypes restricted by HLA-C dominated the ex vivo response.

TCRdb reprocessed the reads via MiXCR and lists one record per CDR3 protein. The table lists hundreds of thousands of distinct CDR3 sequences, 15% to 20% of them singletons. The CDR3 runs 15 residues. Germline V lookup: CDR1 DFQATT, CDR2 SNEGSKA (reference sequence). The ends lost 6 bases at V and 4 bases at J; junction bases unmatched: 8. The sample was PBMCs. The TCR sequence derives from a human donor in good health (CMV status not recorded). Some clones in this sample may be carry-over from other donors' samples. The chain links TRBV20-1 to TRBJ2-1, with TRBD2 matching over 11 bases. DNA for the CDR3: TGCAGTGCGACCCTTACTAGCGGGGGATACAATGAGCAGTTCTTC. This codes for CSATLTSGGYNEQFF.